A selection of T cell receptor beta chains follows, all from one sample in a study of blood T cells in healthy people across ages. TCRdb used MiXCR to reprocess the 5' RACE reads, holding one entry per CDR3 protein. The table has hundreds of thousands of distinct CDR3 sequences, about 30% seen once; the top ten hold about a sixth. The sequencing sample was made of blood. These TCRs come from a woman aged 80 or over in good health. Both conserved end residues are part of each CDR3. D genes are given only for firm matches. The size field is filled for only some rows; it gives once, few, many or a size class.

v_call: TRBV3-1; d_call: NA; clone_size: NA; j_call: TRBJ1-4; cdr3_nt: TGTGCCAGCAGCCTATTGAGCGGAAAACTGTTTTTT; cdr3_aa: CASSLLSGKLFF
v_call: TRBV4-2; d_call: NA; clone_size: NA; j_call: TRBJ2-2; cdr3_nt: TGTGCCAGCAGCCATACTCCGGCCGGCAGGGACGACACCGGGGAGCTGTTTTTT; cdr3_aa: CASSHTPAGRDDTGELFF
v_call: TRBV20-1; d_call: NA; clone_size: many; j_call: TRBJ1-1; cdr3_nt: TGCAGTGCTTCGTACAGGGAGGTGGACACTGAAGCTTTCTTT; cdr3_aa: CSASYREVDTEAFF
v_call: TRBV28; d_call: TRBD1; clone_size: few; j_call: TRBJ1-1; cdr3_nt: TGTGCCAGCAGTTTACAGAAACAGGGGGGCAACACTGAAGCTTTCTTT; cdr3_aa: CASSLQKQGGNTEAFF
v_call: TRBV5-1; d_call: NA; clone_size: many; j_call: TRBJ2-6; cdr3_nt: TGCGCCAGCAGTTTGGTAGCTGGGGCCAACGTCCTGACTTTC; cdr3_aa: CASSLVAGANVLTF
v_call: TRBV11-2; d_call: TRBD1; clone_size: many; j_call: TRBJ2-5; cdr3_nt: TGTGCCAGCAGCCTCATTAGGGGAAAGGGGGCCCAAGAGACCCAGTACTTC; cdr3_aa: CASSLIRGKGAQETQYF
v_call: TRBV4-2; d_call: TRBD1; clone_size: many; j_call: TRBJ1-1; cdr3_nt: TGTGCCAGCAGCCCCTACTTCGGGACAGGGGGTACTGAAGCTTTCTTT; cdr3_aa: CASSPYFGTGGTEAFF
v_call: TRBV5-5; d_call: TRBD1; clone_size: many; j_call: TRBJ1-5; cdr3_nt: TGTGCCAGCAGCCAGCGACCGGGACAGCAGACGAATCAGCCCCAGCATTTT; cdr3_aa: CASSQRPGQQTNQPQHF
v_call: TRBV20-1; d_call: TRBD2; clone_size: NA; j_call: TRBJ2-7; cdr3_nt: TGCAGTGCCCCGGCTAGCGGGATTTACGAGCAGTACTTC; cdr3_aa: CSAPASGIYEQYF
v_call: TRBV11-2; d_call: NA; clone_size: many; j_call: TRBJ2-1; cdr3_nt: TGTGCCAGCAGCTTAGATCTGGGTGAGCAGTTCTTC; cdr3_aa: CASSLDLGEQFF
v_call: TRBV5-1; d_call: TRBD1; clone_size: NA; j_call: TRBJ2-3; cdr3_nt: TGCGCCAGCAGCGGATGGGACAGGGCGGATACGCAGTATTTT; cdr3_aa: CASSGWDRADTQYF
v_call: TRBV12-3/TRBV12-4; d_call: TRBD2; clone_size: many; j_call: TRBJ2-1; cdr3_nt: TGTGCCAGCAGTTTAATAGCGGGGGGGCAAAATGAGCAGTTCTTC; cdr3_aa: CASSLIAGGQNEQFF
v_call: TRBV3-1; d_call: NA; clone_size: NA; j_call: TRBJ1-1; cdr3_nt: TGTGCCAGCAGAGCAGGGGTGGAAGGGACCGAAGCTTTCTTT; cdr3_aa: CASRAGVEGTEAFF
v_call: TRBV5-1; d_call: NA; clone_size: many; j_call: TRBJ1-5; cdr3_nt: TGCGCCAGCAGCTTGGAATCGGGTAGCAATCAGCCCCAGCATTTT; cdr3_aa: CASSLESGSNQPQHF
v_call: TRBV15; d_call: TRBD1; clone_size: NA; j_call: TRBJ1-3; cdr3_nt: TGTGCCGCCAGCATCCCGGGAGGGACAGGGAAGACTGGAAACACCATATATTTT; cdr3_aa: CAASIPGGTGKTGNTIYF
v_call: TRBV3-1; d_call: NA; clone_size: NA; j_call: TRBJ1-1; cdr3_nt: TGTGCCAGCAGCCAAGATGGGAGGGTACTGAACACTGAAGCTTTCTTT; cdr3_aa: CASSQDGRVLNTEAFF
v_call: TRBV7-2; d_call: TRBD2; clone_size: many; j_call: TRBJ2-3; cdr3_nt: TGTGCCAGCAACTTTGGGAGGGTCACAGATACGCAGTATTTT; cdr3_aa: CASNFGRVTDTQYF
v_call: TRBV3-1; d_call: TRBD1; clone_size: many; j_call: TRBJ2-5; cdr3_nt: TGTGCCAGCAGCCCTCTAGGACAGGGGGCGGGAGAGACCCAGTACTTC; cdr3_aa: CASSPLGQGAGETQYF
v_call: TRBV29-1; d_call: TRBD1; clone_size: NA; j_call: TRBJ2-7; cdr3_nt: TGCAGCGCAAGCTCCGGGACAGACCTAAACGAGCAGTACTTC; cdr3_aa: CSASSGTDLNEQYF
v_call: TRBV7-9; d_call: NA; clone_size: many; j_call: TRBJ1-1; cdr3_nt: TGTGCCAGCAGTGTACAGGGTGGTACTGAAGCTTTCTTT; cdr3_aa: CASSVQGGTEAFF
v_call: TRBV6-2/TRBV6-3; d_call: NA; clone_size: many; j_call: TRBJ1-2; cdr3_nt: TGTGCCAGCAGTTACCTCGCGGAATATGGCTACACCTTC; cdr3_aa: CASSYLAEYGYTF
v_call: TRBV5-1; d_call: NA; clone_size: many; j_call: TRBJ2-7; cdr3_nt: TGCGCCAGCAGCTTGGGCGCCAGGGGTGTATCCTACGAGCAGTACTTC; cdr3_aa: CASSLGARGVSYEQYF
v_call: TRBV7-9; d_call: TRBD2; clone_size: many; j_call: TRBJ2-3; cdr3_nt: TGTGCCAGCAGGACCCGGGGGGGTAGTGCAGATACGCAGTATTTT; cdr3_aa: CASRTRGGSADTQYF
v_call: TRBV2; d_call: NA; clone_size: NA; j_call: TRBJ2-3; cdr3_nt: TGTGCCAGCAGTGAACGACGGGCCGCAGATACGCAGTATTTT; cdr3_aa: CASSERRAADTQYF
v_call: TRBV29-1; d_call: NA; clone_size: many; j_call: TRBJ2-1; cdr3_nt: TGCAGCGTGGATACAGCAACCTACAATGAGCAGTTCTTC; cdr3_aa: CSVDTATYNEQFF
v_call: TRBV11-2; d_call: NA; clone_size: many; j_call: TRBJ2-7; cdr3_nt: TGTGCCAGCAGCTTAGGCAGAAGCGAATCCTACGAGCAGTACTTC; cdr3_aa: CASSLGRSESYEQYF
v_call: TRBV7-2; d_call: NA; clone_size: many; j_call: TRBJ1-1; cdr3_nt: TGTGCCAGCAGCCCCCTTTGGGGGATCACTGAAGCTTTCTTT; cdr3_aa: CASSPLWGITEAFF
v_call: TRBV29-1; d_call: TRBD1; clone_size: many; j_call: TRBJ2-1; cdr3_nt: TGCAGCGTCAAGACAGGGGCCGGCGGAGGGAATGAGCAGTTCTTC; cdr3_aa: CSVKTGAGGGNEQFF
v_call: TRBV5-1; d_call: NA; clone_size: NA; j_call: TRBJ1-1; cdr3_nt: TGCGCCAGCAGCTTAACCCCTTTGGGGACTAACACTGAAGCTTTCTTT; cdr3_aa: CASSLTPLGTNTEAFF
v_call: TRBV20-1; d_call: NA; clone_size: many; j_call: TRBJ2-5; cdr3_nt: TGCAGTGCTAGAGACCGTTCGGGCCTGGGCGGAGAGACCCAGTACTTC; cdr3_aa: CSARDRSGLGGETQYF
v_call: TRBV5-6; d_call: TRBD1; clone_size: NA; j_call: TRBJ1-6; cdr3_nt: TGTGCCAGCAGCACGGGACAGGGTGGTTCACCCCTCCACTTT; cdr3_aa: CASSTGQGGSPLHF